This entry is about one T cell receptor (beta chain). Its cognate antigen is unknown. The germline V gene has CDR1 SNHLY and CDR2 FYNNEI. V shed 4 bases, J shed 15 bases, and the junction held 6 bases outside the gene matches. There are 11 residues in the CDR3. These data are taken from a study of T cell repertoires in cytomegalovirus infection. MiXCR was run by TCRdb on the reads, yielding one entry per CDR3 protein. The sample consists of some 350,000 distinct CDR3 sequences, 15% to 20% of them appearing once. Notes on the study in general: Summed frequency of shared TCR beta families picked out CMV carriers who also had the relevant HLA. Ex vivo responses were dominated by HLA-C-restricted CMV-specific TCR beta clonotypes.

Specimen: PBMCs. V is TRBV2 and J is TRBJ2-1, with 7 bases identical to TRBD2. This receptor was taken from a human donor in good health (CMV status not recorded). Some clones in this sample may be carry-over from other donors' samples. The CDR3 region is CASSVDGRLFF. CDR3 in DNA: TGTGCCAGCAGTGTTGACGGGAGGCTGTTCTTC.